This T cell receptor (beta chain) was recovered during a study of OX40 agonist ivuxolimab in advanced cancers. Study details: Hepatocellular carcinoma, melanoma, renal cell or head and neck cancer occurred in dose-escalation patients.

Only in-frame clones appear in the TCRdb table, and some are missing; sequencing was by immunoSEQ multiplex PCR. The data show approximately 61,000 clones, approximately 89% seen once. In regard to this clone: Its antigen is unidentified.

Broader study findings: At 0.1-3.0 mg/kg, partial responders had clonal expansion among the lowest observed.

Germline lookup yields CDR1 MGHDK and CDR2 SYGVNS. The CDR3 loop spans 16 amino acids. The V segment lost 3 bases and the J segment 1 base; nucleotides outside the gene matches: 7. The chain joins TRBV25-1 to TRBJ2-3, with 7 positions matching TRBD2. The sample in question was CD4+ or CD8+ T cells sorted from blood, obtained in a trial of the OX40 agonist ivuxolimab. The source is an adult with an advanced solid tumor such as melanoma, head and neck, liver or kidney cancer. The CDR3: CASSETTSVGTDTQYF. As DNA, the CDR3 is TGTGCCAGCAGTGAGACCACTAGCGTGGGCACAGATACGCAGTATTTT.